The present T cell receptor beta chain was sequenced within a study of T cell responses to AZD1222 COVID-19 vaccine. V lost 3 bases and J 2 bases, leaving 17 bases between the germline ends. Germline V gene lookup returns CDR1 GTSNPN and CDR2 SVGIG (reference sequence). The CDR3 contains 16 residues. The method was immunoSEQ multiplex PCR; TCRdb's version includes in-frame clones alone and lacks a portion of them. Among around 170,000 clones listed, approximately 86% were seen once. Sequencing used peripheral blood, obtained 28 days after the second AZD1222 dose. J is TRBJ1-5 and V is TRBV30; D perhaps matches TRBD1 (6 bases). The receptor was derived from an adult who received the AZD1222 COVID-19 vaccine. CDR3 nucleotides: TGTGCCTGGAGCCCACGGGGGGCACTTGGCAATCAGCCCCAGCATTTT. It codes for CAWSPRGALGNQPQHF.